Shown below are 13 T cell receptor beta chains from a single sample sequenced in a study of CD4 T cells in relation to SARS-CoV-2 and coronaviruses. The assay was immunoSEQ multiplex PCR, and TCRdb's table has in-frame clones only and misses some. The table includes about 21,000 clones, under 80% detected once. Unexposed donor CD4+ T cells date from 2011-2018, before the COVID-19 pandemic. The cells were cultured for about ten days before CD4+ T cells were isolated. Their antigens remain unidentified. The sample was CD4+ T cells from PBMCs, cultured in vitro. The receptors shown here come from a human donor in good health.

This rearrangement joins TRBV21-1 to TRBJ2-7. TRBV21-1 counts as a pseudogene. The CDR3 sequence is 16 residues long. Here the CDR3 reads CASSKLLSVGSYEQYF. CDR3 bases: TGTGCCAGCAGCAAATTGTTATCCGTAGGGTCCTACGAGCAGTACTTC.

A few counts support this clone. The CDR3 region has the DNA TGTGCCAGCAGCTTTGGGACTAGCGGGATTTCCTACGAGCAGTACTTC. Translating gives CASSFGTSGISYEQYF. V and J are TRBV5-5 and TRBJ2-7; 13 bases map to TRBD2. V was pared by 2 bases and J by 1 base, with 3 bases of the junction left unmatched. The CDR3 is 16 residues long. Germline CDR1 is SGHKS and CDR2 is YYEKEE (reference sequence). Full variable domain (outside the CDR3, taken from reference TRBV5-5 and TRBJ2-7): DAGVTQSPTHLIKTRGQQVTLRCSPISGHKSVSWYQQVLGQGPQFIFQYYEKEERGRGNFPDRFSARQFPNYSSELNVNALLLGDSALYLCASSFGTSGISYEQYFGPGTRLTVT.

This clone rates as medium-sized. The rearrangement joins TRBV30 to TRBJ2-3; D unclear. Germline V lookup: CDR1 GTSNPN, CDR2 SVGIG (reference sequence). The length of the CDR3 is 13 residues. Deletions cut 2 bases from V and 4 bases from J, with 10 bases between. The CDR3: CAWSSTTPDTQYF. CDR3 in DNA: TGTGCCTGGAGTTCAACTACCCCAGATACGCAGTATTTT. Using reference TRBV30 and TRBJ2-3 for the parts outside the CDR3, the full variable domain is SQTIHQWPATLVQPVGSPLSLECTVEGTSNPNLYWYRQAAGRGLQLLFYSVGIGQISSEVPQNLSASRPQDRQFILSSKKLLLSDSGFYLCAWSSTTPDTQYFGPGTRLTVL.

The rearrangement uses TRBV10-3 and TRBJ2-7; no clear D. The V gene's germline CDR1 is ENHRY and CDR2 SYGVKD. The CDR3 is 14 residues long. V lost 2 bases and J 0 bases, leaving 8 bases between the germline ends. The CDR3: CAISEVAVSYEQYF. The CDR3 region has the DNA TGTGCCATCAGTGAGGTGGCAGTCTCCTACGAGCAGTACTTC.

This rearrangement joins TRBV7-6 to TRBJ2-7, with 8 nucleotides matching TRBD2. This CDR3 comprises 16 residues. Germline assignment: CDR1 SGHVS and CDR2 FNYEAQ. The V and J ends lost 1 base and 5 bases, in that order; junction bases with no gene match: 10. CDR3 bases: TGTGCCAGCAGCTTAGGCTTAAGCGGGAGCTTCCACGAGCAGTACTTC. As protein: CASSLGLSGSFHEQYF. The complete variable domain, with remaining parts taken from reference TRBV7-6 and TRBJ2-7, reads GAGVSQSPRYKVTKRGQDVALRCDPISGHVSLYWYRQALGQGPEFLTYFNYEAQQDKSGLPNDRFSAERPEGSISTLTIQRTEQRDSAMYRCASSLGLSGSFHEQYFGPGTRLTVT.

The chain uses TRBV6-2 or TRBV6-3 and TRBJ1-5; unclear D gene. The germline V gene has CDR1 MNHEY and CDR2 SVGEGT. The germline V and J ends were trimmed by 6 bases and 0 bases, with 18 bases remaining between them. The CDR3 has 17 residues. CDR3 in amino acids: CASSRGGIRNSNQPQHF. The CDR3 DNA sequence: TGTGCCAGCAGCCGCGGTGGTATAAGGAATAGCAATCAGCCCCAGCATTTT.

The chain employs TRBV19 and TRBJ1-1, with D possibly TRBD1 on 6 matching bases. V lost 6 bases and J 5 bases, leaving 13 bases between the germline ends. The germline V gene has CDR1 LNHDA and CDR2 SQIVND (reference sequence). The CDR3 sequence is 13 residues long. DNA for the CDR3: TGTGCCAGTAGAACCCGGGGGCGGACTGAAGCTTTCTTT. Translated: CASRTRGRTEAFF.

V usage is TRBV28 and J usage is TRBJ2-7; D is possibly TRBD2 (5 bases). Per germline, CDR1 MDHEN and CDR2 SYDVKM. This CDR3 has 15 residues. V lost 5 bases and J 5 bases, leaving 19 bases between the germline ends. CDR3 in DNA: TGTGCCAGCAGTCCCCGCAGCCCACTAGAGGACGAGCAGTACTTC. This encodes CASSPRSPLEDEQYF.

Here the CDR3 reads CASSISRDYLREQFF. The CDR3 bases are TGTGCCAGTAGTATCTCTCGGGACTACCTTAGGGAGCAGTTCTTC. The V call is TRBV19, the J call TRBJ2-1, with 7 bases fitting TRBD2. Germline CDR1 LNHDA, CDR2 SQIVND (reference sequence). With 3 bases clipped from V and 10 bases from J, the junction kept 12 bases outside the gene matches. CDR3 size: 15 residues. The entire variable domain, with the rest obtained from reference TRBV19 and TRBJ2-1, is as follows: DGGITQSPKYLFRKEGQNVTLSCEQNLNHDAMYWYRQDPGQGLRLIYYSQIVNDFQKGDIAEGYSVSREKKESFPLTVTSAQKNPTAFYLCASSISRDYLREQFFGPGTRLTVL.

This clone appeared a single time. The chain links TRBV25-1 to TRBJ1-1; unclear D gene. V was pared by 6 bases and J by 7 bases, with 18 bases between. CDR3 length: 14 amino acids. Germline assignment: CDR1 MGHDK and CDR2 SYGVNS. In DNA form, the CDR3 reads TGTGCCAGCAGCGGACCAACGGACGTAAATGAAGCTTTCTTT. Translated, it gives CASSGPTDVNEAFF.

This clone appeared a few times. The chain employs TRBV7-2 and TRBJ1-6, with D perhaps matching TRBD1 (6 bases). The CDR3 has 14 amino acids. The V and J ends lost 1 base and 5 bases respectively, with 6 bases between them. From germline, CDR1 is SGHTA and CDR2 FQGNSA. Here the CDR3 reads CASSLGTDNSPLHF. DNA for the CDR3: TGTGCCAGCAGCTTAGGGACAGATAATTCACCCCTCCACTTT. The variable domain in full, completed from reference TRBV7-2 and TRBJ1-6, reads GAGVSQSPSNKVTEKGKDVELRCDPISGHTALYWYRQSLGQGLEFLIYFQGNSAPDKSGLPSDRFSAERTGGSVSTLTIQRTQQEDSAVYLCASSLGTDNSPLHFGNGTRLTVT.

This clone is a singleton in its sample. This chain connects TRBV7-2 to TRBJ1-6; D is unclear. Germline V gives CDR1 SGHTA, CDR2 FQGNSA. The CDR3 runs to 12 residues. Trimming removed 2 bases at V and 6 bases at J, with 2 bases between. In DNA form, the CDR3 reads TGTGCCAGCAGCTTACTTAATTCACCCCTCCACTTT. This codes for CASSLLNSPLHF.

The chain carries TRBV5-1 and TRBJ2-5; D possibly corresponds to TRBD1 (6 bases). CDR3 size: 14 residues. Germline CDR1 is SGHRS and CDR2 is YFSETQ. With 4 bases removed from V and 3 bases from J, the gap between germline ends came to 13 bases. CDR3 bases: TGCGCCAGCAGCCCCTCACAGGGAAAAGAGACCCAGTACTTC. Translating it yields CASSPSQGKETQYF.